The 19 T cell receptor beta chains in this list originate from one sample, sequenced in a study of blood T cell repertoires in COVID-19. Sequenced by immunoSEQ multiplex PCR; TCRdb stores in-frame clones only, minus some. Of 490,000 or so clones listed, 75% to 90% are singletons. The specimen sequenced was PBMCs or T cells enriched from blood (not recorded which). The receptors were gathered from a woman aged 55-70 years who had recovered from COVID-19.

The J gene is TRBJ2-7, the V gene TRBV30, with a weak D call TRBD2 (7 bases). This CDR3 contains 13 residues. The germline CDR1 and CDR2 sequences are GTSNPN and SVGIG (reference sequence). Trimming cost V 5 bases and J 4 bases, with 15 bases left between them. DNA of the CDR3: TGTGCCTGGGAGGGGAGGGGGAGGTACGAGCAGTACTTC. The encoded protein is CAWEGRGRYEQYF.

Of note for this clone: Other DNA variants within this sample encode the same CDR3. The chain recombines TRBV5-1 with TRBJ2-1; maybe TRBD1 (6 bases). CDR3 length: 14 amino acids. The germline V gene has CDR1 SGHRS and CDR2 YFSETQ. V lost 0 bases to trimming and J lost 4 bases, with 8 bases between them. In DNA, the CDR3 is TGCGCCAGCAGCTTGGGGGGGCCTTACAATGAGCAGTTCTTC. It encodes CASSLGGPYNEQFF.

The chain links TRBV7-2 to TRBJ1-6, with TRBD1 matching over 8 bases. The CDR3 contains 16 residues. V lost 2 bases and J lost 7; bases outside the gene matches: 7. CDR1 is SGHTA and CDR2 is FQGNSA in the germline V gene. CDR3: CASSLLPGQVNSPLHF. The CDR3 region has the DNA TGTGCCAGCAGCTTATTACCGGGACAGGTGAATTCACCCCTCCACTTT.

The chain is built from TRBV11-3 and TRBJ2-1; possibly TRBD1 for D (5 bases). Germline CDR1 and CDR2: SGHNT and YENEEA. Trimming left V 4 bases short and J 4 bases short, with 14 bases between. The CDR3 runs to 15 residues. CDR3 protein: CASSSVGVGYNEQFF. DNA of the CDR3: TGTGCCAGCAGCTCTGTAGGGGTAGGGTACAATGAGCAGTTCTTC.

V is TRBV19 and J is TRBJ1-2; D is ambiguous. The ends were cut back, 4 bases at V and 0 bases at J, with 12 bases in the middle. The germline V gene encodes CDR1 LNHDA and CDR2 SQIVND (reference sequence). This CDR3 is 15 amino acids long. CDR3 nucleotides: TGTGCCAGTAGTAGCCCGGACGGGACTAACTATGGCTACACCTTC. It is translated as CASSSPDGTNYGYTF.

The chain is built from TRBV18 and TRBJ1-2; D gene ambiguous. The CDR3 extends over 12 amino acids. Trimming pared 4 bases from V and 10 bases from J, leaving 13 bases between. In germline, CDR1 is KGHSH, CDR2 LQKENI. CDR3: CASSLTENDYTF. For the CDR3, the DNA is TGTGCCAGCTCACTTACAGAGAATGACTACACCTTC.

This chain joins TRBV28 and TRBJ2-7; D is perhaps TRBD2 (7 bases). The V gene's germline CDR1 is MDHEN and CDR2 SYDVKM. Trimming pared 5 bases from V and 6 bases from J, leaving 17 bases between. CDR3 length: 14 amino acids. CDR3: CASSLRGGYAEQYV. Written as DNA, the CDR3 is TGTGCCAGCAGTCTTAGGGGGGGATATGCCGAGCAGTACGTC.

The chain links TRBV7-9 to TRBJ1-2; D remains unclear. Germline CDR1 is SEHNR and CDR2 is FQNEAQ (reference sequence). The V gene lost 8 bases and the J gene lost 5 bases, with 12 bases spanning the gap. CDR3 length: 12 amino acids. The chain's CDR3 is CASGMGDYGYTF. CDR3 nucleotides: TGTGCCAGCGGTATGGGAGATTATGGCTACACCTTC.

The chain's CDR3 is CASSSTTGANYGYTF. The CDR3 coding sequence is TGTGCCAGCAGCTCCACGACAGGGGCTAACTATGGCTACACCTTC. The V call is TRBV5-4, the J call TRBJ1-2, with TRBD1 identical over 8 bases. This CDR3 has 15 amino acids. Trimming removed 3 bases from V and 0 bases from J; junction bases left unmatched: 4. CDR1 is SGHNT, CDR2 YYREEE, per germline (reference sequence). The variable domain in full, with the rest retrieved from reference TRBV5-4 and TRBJ1-2, is ETGVTQSPTHLIKTRGQQVTLRCSSQSGHNTVSWYQQALGQGPQFIFQYYREEENGRGNFPPRFSGLQFPNYSSELNVNALELDDSALYLCASSSTTGANYGYTFGSGTRLTVV.

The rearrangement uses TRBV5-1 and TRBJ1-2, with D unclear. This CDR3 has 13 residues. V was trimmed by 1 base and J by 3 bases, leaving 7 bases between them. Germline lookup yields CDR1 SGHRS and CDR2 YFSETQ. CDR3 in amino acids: CASSLMEYYGYTF. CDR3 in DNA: TGCGCCAGCAGCTTGATGGAGTACTATGGCTACACCTTC. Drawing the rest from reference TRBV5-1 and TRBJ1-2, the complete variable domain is KAGVTQTPRYLIKTRGQQVTLSCSPISGHRSVSWYQQTPGQGLQFLFEYFSETQRNKGNFPGRFSGRQFSNSRSEMNVSTLELGDSALYLCASSLMEYYGYTFGSGTRLTVV.

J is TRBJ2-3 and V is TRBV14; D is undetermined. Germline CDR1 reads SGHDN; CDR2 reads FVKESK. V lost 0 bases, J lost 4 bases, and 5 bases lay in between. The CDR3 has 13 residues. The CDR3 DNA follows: TGTGCCAGCAGCCAAGATGCAGCAGATACGCAGTATTTT. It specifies CASSQDAADTQYF.

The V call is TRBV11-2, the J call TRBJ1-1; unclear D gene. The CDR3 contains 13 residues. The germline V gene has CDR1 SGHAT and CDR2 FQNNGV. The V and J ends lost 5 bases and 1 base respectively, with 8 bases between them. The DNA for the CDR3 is TGTGCCAGCAGCCCCGACTCGAACACTGAAGCTTTCTTT. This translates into CASSPDSNTEAFF.

For the CDR3, the DNA is TGTGCCTGGAGTGTATGGCAAGGGGAGGGGAACACCGGGGAGCTGTTTTTT. Encoded protein: CAWSVWQGEGNTGELFF. The chain combines TRBV30 with TRBJ2-2; the match to TRBD2 covers 7 bases. V trimming: 0 bases; J trimming: 1 base; junction bases outside the gene matches: 8. This CDR3 has 17 amino acids. CDR1 is GTSNPN, CDR2 SVGIG, per germline (reference sequence).

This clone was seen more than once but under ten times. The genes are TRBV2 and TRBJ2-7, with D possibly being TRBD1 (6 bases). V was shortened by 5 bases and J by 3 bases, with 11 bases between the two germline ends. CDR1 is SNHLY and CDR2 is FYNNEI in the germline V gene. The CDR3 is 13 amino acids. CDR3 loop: CASSLQGHYEQYV. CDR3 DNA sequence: TGTGCCAGCAGTTTACAGGGACACTACGAGCAGTACGTC.

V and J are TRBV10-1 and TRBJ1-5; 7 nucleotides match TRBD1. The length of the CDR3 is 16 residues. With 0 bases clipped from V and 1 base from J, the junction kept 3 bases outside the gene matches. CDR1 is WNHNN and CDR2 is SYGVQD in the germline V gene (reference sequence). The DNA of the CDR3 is TGCGCCAGCAGTGAGTCCACAGGGGCCAGCAATCAGCCCCAGCATTTT. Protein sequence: CASSESTGASNQPQHF.

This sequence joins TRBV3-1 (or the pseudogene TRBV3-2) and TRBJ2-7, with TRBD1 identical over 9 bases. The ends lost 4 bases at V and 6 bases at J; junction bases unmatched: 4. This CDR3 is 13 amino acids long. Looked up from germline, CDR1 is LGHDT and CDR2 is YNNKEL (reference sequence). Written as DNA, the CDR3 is TGTGCCAGCAGCCCGGGACAGGGACTCGAGCAGTACTTC. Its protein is CASSPGQGLEQYF.

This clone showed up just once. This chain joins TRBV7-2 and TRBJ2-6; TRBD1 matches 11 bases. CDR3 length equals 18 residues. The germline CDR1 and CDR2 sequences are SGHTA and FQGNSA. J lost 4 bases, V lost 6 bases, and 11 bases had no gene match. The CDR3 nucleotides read TGTGCCAGCAGTTACCGCGGACAGGGGGCTATGGGGGCCAACGTCCTGACTTTC. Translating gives CASSYRGQGAMGANVLTF.

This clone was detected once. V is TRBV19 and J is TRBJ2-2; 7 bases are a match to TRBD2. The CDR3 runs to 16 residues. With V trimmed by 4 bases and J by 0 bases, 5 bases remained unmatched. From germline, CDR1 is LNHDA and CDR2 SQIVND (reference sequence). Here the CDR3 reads CASSNPAGANTGELFF. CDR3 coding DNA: TGTGCCAGTAGTAACCCCGCGGGGGCGAACACCGGGGAGCTGTTTTTT.

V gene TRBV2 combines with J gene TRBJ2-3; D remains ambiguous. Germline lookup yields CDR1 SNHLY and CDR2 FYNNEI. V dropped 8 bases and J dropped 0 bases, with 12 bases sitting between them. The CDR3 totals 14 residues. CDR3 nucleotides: TGTGCCAGCGTCTCGACACCTAGCACAGATACGCAGTATTTT. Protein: CASVSTPSTDTQYF.